Listed below are T cell receptor beta chains from one sample, sequenced in a study of siplizumab effects on memory and regulatory T cells. Assay used: immunoSEQ multiplex PCR; TCRdb lists only in-frame clones, some missing. This sample carries 95,000 to 100,000 clones, roughly 91% of them seen once, and the ten largest clones take 12%. The sample was non-Treg CD4+ T cells sorted from blood. The receptor source for this set is a human donor in good health. CDR3s include the opening cysteine and the closing phenylalanine or tryptophan. Fields, in order: D gene, V gene, J gene, clone size, CDR3 protein, CDR3 DNA. A D gene is named only where the DNA matches it firmly. Part of the rows lack a size; the others show once, few, many or a class for expanded clones.

>NA|TRBV23-1|TRBJ1-2|NA
CASSQSKDPAYGYTF
TGCGCCAGCAGTCAATCGAAGGACCCGGCGTATGGCTACACCTTC
>NA|TRBV4-1|TRBJ2-7|NA
CASSQDRQDAYEQYF
TGCGCCAGCAGCCAAGATAGACAGGACGCCTACGAGCAGTACTTC
>TRBD2|TRBV19|TRBJ2-2|NA
CASSSLAGGTGELFF
TGTGCCAGTAGTTCGCTAGCGGGAGGAACCGGGGAGCTGTTTTTT
>NA|TRBV6-5|TRBJ2-7|NA
CASSSRTVSYEQYF
TGTGCCAGCAGCTCCCGGACTGTCTCCTACGAGCAGTACTTC
>TRBD2|TRBV19|TRBJ2-1|NA
CASSIAGTSGRAWRYEQFF
TGTGCCAGTAGTATAGCCGGGACTAGCGGGAGGGCCTGGAGGTATGAGCAGTTCTTC
>NA|TRBV15|TRBJ1-3|NA
CATSKDGGNTIYF
TGTGCCACCAGCAAAGACGGCGGAAACACCATATATTTT
>NA|TRBV5-4|TRBJ2-3|NA
CASSLAAGHDTDTQYF
TGTGCCAGCAGCTTGGCCGCGGGCCATGACACAGATACGCAGTATTTT
>TRBD1|TRBV11-3|TRBJ1-2|few
CASSLDQGAAGYTF
TGTGCCAGCAGCTTAGACCAGGGGGCGGCTGGCTACACCTTC
>TRBD1|TRBV7-8|TRBJ1-1|NA
CASSQTGGAFF
TGTGCCAGCAGCCAGACAGGGGGAGCTTTCTTT
>TRBD2|TRBV9|TRBJ2-3|NA
CASSVLSGVSTDTQYF
TGTGCCAGCAGCGTTCTGAGCGGGGTTAGCACAGATACGCAGTATTTT
>NA|TRBV15|TRBJ2-7|NA
CATSRDGSVGEQYF
TGTGCCACCAGCAGAGACGGCTCGGTCGGCGAGCAGTACTTC
>TRBD1|TRBV30|TRBJ2-2|NA
CAWGQENTGELFF
TGTGCCTGGGGACAGGAGAACACCGGGGAGCTGTTTTTT
>NA|TRBV19|TRBJ1-1|NA
CASSIGEGANTEAFF
TGTGCCAGTAGTATTGGAGAGGGCGCAAACACTGAAGCTTTCTTT
>NA|TRBV7-8|TRBJ2-7|NA
CASSTTTGSLLYEQYF
TGTGCCAGCAGCACAACAACAGGGTCTCTCCTCTACGAGCAGTACTTC
>NA|TRBV15|TRBJ1-5|NA
CATSRSGGRNQPQHF
TGTGCCACCAGCAGAAGTGGGGGCCGCAATCAGCCCCAGCATTTT
>TRBD1|TRBV19|TRBJ1-1|once
CASSTNALNDRAMNTEAFF
TGTGCCAGTAGTACCAATGCATTAAATGACAGGGCCATGAACACTGAAGCTTTCTTT
>TRBD2|TRBV29-1|TRBJ2-1|NA
CSGLTSGVDNEQFF
TGCAGCGGACTGACTAGCGGGGTAGACAATGAGCAGTTCTTC
>NA|TRBV27|TRBJ2-5|NA
CASSLSMPGGPVGTQYF
TGTGCCAGCAGTTTATCGATGCCAGGTGGCCCCGTCGGGACCCAGTACTTC
>TRBD1|TRBV5-1|TRBJ1-5|NA
CASSSTGSLGQPQHF
TGCGCCAGCAGCTCGACAGGGAGTTTGGGTCAGCCCCAGCATTTT
>TRBD1|TRBV2|TRBJ1-5|NA
CASSIGTGLQPQHF
TGTGCCAGCAGTATCGGGACAGGGCTTCAGCCCCAGCATTTT
>NA|TRBV7-9|TRBJ2-2|NA
CASSLRRTAYTGELFF
TGTGCCAGCAGCCTCCGGCGGACAGCCTACACCGGGGAGCTGTTTTTT
>NA|TRBV18|TRBJ2-3|NA
CASSPPSPHTDTQYF
TGTGCCAGCTCACCACCGTCGCCACACACAGATACGCAGTATTTT
>TRBD1|TRBV4-2|TRBJ2-7|NA
CASSPGQGTYEQYF
TGTGCCAGCAGCCCGGGACAGGGGACCTACGAGCAGTACTTC
>NA|TRBV30|TRBJ2-7|NA
CAWSIGASYEQYF
TGTGCCTGGAGTATAGGCGCCTCCTACGAGCAGTACTTC